This note documents a single T cell receptor (beta chain) sequence. This sample is drawn from a study of blood T cell repertoires in COVID-19. The assay was immunoSEQ multiplex PCR, and TCRdb's table has in-frame clones only and misses some. In the table there are 260,000 or so clones, around 81% of which are singletons. J gave up 8 bases and V 0 bases, and 8 bases lay outside the gene matches. The CDR3 extends over 15 amino acids. The V gene's germline CDR1 is SGHRS and CDR2 YFSETQ. Sequenced sample: peripheral blood. This chain connects TRBV5-1 to TRBJ1-2; TRBD1 agrees at 9 bases. The TCR originated in a woman aged 80 or over with COVID-19, enrolled during active disease. The CDR3 loop is CASSLEGQGSGGYTF. As DNA, the CDR3 is TGCGCCAGCAGCTTGGAGGGACAGGGAAGCGGAGGCTACACCTTC.